These 28 T cell receptor beta chains share one sample of origin, sequenced in a study of blood T cell repertoires in COVID-19. Repertoires were generated with immunoSEQ multiplex PCR, while TCRdb's copy carries only in-frame clones and drops some. Of fewer than 350,000 clones in the sample, about nine tenths were seen once. Sequenced input: PBMCs or T cells enriched from blood (not recorded which). These receptor sequences come from a man between 60 and 70 years old who had recovered from COVID-19.

The chain recombines TRBV29-1 with TRBJ1-5, with 8 bases that match TRBD1. With V trimmed by 7 bases and J by 3 bases, 5 bases remained unmatched. The CDR3 totals 13 residues. Germline lookup yields CDR1 SQVTM and CDR2 ANQGSEA. The CDR3 region is CSARTGNNQPQHF. In DNA form, the CDR3 reads TGCAGCGCCCGGACAGGGAACAATCAGCCCCAGCATTTT.

V and J are TRBV4-2 and TRBJ1-3, with 9 bases matching TRBD1. Germline V gene lookup returns CDR1 LGHNA and CDR2 YNFKEQ. This CDR3 has 16 amino acids. The V gene end was trimmed by 0 bases and the J gene end by 8 bases; junction bases not matched to a gene: 8. In DNA form, the CDR3 reads TGTGCCAGCAGCCAAGATGGACAGGGGAGAAGGGACACCATATATTTT. Translating gives CASSQDGQGRRDTIYF.

The rearrangement links TRBV4-2 to TRBJ2-3; 10 bases fit TRBD2. V gave up 4 bases and J gave up 4 bases; unmatched junction bases: 8. The CDR3 is 16 amino acids. From germline, CDR1 is LGHNA and CDR2 YNFKEQ. The CDR3 is CASSLGSSGRSDTQYF. The CDR3 DNA reads TGTGCCAGCAGCCTCGGATCTAGCGGGAGATCAGATACGCAGTATTTT.

The V call is TRBV6-5, the J call TRBJ2-1, with 7 bases that match TRBD2. Germline CDR1 reads MNHEY; CDR2 reads SVGAGI. CDR3 length: 15 amino acids. V shed 2 bases and J 7 bases; nucleotides not matched to a gene: 8. The chain's CDR3 is CASSYGGGRSNEQFF. CDR3 DNA: TGTGCCAGCAGTTACGGGGGGGGAAGGTCGAATGAGCAGTTCTTC.

V and J are TRBV2 and TRBJ2-3; a weak D match, TRBD2 (5 bases). V gave up 5 bases and J gave up 13 bases, with 19 bases separating them. The germline V gene encodes CDR1 SNHLY and CDR2 FYNNEI. The CDR3 is 13 residues long. CDR3: CASSSPSGSGEYF. CDR3 bases: TGTGCCAGCAGTTCCCCGTCCGGGTCCGGGGAGTATTTT.

This CDR3 reads CASSSNKASGRSQETQYF. CDR3 bases: TGTGCCAGCTCATCGAACAAGGCTAGCGGGAGGAGCCAAGAGACCCAGTACTTC. The rearrangement links TRBV18 to TRBJ2-5; 11 nucleotides line up with TRBD2. The V segment lost 5 bases and the J segment 1 base; nucleotides outside the gene matches: 12. The CDR3 length is 18 residues. Germline CDR1 reads KGHSH; CDR2 reads LQKENI.

The chain employs TRBV7-2 and TRBJ1-2; no clear D gene. Trimming stripped 1 base from V and 6 bases from J, with 15 bases between. CDR1 SGHTA and CDR2 FQGNSA come from the germline V gene. This CDR3 is 15 amino acids long. Here the CDR3 reads CASSLGWAFVDGYTF. CDR3 nucleotides: TGTGCCAGCAGCTTAGGGTGGGCCTTTGTCGATGGCTACACCTTC.

The chain joins TRBV30 to TRBJ2-3; a possible D gene is TRBD1 (5 bases). V dropped 0 bases and J dropped 10 bases, with 20 bases sitting between them. This CDR3 spans 15 amino acids. The V gene's germline CDR1 is GTSNPN and CDR2 SVGIG (reference sequence). CDR3 sequence: CAWSVYLRRQGPQYF. The DNA of the CDR3 is TGTGCCTGGAGTGTATATCTACGGCGGCAGGGCCCGCAGTATTTT. Together with reference TRBV30 and TRBJ2-3, the CDR3 gives the full variable domain: SQTIHQWPATLVQPVGSPLSLECTVEGTSNPNLYWYRQAAGRGLQLLFYSVGIGQISSEVPQNLSASRPQDRQFILSSKKLLLSDSGFYLCAWSVYLRRQGPQYFGPGTRLTVL.

J is TRBJ2-2 and V is TRBV7-9; D unclear. CDR1 is SEHNR and CDR2 is FQNEAQ in the germline V gene (reference sequence). The CDR3 runs to 16 residues. V was pared by 2 bases and J by 0 bases, with 10 bases between. CDR3 bases: TGTGCCAGCAGCTTATCGGAGAAGGCGAACACCGGGGAGCTGTTTTTT. Translating gives CASSLSEKANTGELFF. Drawing the rest from reference TRBV7-9 and TRBJ2-2, the complete variable domain is DTGVSQNPRHKITKRGQNVTFRCDPISEHNRLYWYRQTLGQGPEFLTYFQNEAQLEKSRLLSDRFSAERPKGSFSTLEIQRTEQGDSAMYLCASSLSEKANTGELFFGEGSRLTVL.

This clone was detected only a few times. The chain recombines TRBV19 with TRBJ1-2, with D perhaps matching TRBD1 (5 bases). Germline-derived CDR1 and CDR2 are LNHDA and SQIVND (reference sequence). The V and J ends lost 4 bases and 0 bases respectively, with 12 bases between them. CDR3 length equals 15 residues. This chain's CDR3 is CASSNSRGANYGYTF. CDR3 DNA sequence: TGTGCCAGTAGTAACAGCCGGGGGGCTAACTATGGCTACACCTTC.

The chain is built from TRBV7-9 and TRBJ2-7; D is uncertain. Germline lookup yields CDR1 SEHNR and CDR2 FQNEAQ (reference sequence). This CDR3 spans 13 amino acids. The DNA of the CDR3 is TGTGCCAGCAGCTTAGATACCGGCAGGCCCTTGAAGGTC. Its translation: CASSLDTGRPLKV.

This chain connects TRBV5-4 to TRBJ2-5, with TRBD2 as a possible D gene (6 bases). Germline lookup yields CDR1 SGHNT and CDR2 YYREEE (reference sequence). The CDR3 is 14 residues long. The V end lost 4 bases, the J end lost 2 bases, and 12 bases lay between the germline ends. The CDR3 is CASSQDLAQETQYF. CDR3 coding DNA: TGTGCCAGCAGCCAAGATCTAGCGCAAGAGACCCAGTACTTC.

The gene calls are TRBV7-2 and TRBJ2-1; D not resolved. Germline V lookup: CDR1 SGHTA, CDR2 FQGNSA. V was pared by 1 base and J by 8 bases, with 9 bases between. The CDR3 length is 13 residues. CDR3 nucleotides: TGTGCCAGCAGCTTAGGGGTAGCCGATGAGCAGTTCTTC. Translation: CASSLGVADEQFF.

The V call is TRBV3-1 (or the pseudogene TRBV3-2), the J call TRBJ2-5, with TRBD2 as a possible D gene (5 bases). The germline V gene encodes CDR1 LGHDT and CDR2 YNNKEL (reference sequence). The V end was cut by 4 bases, the J end by 5 bases, with 14 bases between. This CDR3 is built from 14 residues. CDR3 DNA sequence: TGTGCCAGCAGCCGTAGAAGATCGGGGGAGACCCAGTACTTC. Its translation: CASSRRRSGETQYF.

This chain connects TRBV7-9 to TRBJ2-7, with 10 bases matching TRBD2. Unmatched junction bases numbered 8, after V lost 0 bases and J lost 3 bases. Germline V gene lookup returns CDR1 SEHNR and CDR2 FQNEAQ (reference sequence). CDR3 length equals 17 residues. The CDR3 protein is CASSLAGQREGDYEQYF. CDR3 in DNA: TGTGCCAGCAGCTTAGCGGGACAGCGGGAGGGTGACTACGAGCAGTACTTC.

This clone was seen only a few times. This rearrangement joins TRBV9 to TRBJ2-7; D possibly corresponds to TRBD2 (5 bases). Trimming left V 4 bases short and J 9 bases short, with 17 bases between. This CDR3 has 13 residues. Germline-derived CDR1 and CDR2 are SGDLS and YYNGEE. The CDR3 sequence is CASSPDSSGRQYF. CDR3 DNA: TGTGCCAGCAGCCCGGACTCGTCCGGTCGGCAGTACTTC.

This chain joins TRBV5-1 and TRBJ2-3; D not certain. Germline V lookup: CDR1 SGHRS, CDR2 YFSETQ. V was cut by 0 bases and J by 0 bases, with 14 bases left in between. The CDR3 is 17 residues long. The CDR3 DNA reads TGCGCCAGCAGCTTGGCCCCGGTTTTAACTAGCACAGATACGCAGTATTTT. Translated: CASSLAPVLTSTDTQYF.

The rearrangement uses TRBV20-1 and TRBJ2-5, with a possible D match to TRBD1 (5 bases). This CDR3 has 12 amino acids. Trimming left V 3 bases short and J 5 bases short, with 10 bases between. Germline lookup yields CDR1 DFQATT and CDR2 SNEGSKA (reference sequence). This CDR3 reads CSASPRAETQYF. In DNA form, the CDR3 reads TGCAGTGCTAGTCCCAGGGCGGAGACCCAGTACTTC.

The chain recombines TRBV27 with TRBJ1-2, with 7 bases matching TRBD1. The germline V gene has CDR1 MNHEY and CDR2 SMNVEV (reference sequence). The CDR3 is 13 residues long. The V and J ends lost 5 bases and 8 bases, in that order; junction bases with no gene match: 8. The CDR3 here is CASSRQGRQGYTF. The CDR3 nucleotides are TGTGCCAGCAGTCGACAGGGTCGACAGGGCTACACCTTC.

V and J are TRBV15 and TRBJ1-1; D might be TRBD1 (6 bases). The CDR3 runs 13 residues. Germline V CDR1 and CDR2: LNHNV, YYDKDF (reference sequence). Trimming shortened V by 4 bases and J by 5 bases, and 11 bases separated the two germline ends. Here the CDR3 DNA reads TGTGCCACCAGCACAGGGGTAAGAACTGAAGCTTTCTTT. Amino acids: CATSTGVRTEAFF.

The CDR3 bases are TGTGCCAGCAGTGCACTAGCGGGAGAGGGTGAGCAGTTCTTC. Translated, it gives CASSALAGEGEQFF. The chain is built from TRBV2 and TRBJ2-1; 11 bases line up with TRBD2. V gave up 4 bases and J gave up 9 bases; unmatched junction bases: 5. The CDR3 sequence is 14 residues long. Germline-derived CDR1 and CDR2 are SNHLY and FYNNEI.

This chain uses TRBV7-2 with TRBJ2-7; 10 nucleotides align to TRBD2. Germline lookup yields CDR1 SGHTA and CDR2 FQGNSA. V was pared by 1 base and J by 3 bases, with 6 bases of the junction left unmatched. CDR3 size: 16 residues. CDR3 DNA: TGTGCCAGCAGCTTAGGTCCCGCTAGCGGGGGCTACGAGCAGTACTTC. Its translation is CASSLGPASGGYEQYF.

The rearrangement uses TRBV28 and TRBJ1-4; 7 nucleotides agree with TRBD1. CDR3 length: 18 residues. V was clipped by 10 bases and J by 7 bases; unmatched bases: 24. CDR1 is MDHEN, CDR2 SYDVKM, per germline. The CDR3 bases are TGTGCCACCGAATCCGGGACAGAAGGCCGACTTGGAGGTGAAAAACTGTTTTTT. Its translation is CATESGTEGRLGGEKLFF.

V and J are TRBV28 and TRBJ2-1; 15 nucleotides agree with TRBD2. Germline lookup yields CDR1 MDHEN and CDR2 SYDVKM. Trimming removed 5 bases from V and 7 bases from J; junction bases left unmatched: 18. The CDR3 consists of 20 residues. The CDR3 is CASSPGNRGLAGGTRNEQFF. DNA of the CDR3: TGTGCCAGCAGTCCGGGGAACAGGGGACTAGCGGGAGGTACGCGAAATGAGCAGTTCTTC.

Written as DNA, the CDR3 is TGTGCCATCAGTGAGTTAAATAGGGGACTAGCGGGAGACGAGCAGTTCTTC. Protein sequence: CAISELNRGLAGDEQFF. The chain carries TRBV10-3 and TRBJ2-1; 14 bases map to TRBD2. The CDR3 has 17 amino acids. V shed 1 base and J 10 bases; nucleotides not matched to a gene: 9. The germline gives CDR1 ENHRY, CDR2 SYGVKD.

Comments on this clone: This may come from a read error, since a much larger clone is one base off. This sequence joins TRBV2 and TRBJ2-7; D remains unclear. Trimming removed 5 bases at V and 2 bases at J, with 4 bases between. Germline loops: CDR1 SNHLY, CDR2 FYNNEI. The CDR3 is made up of 11 amino acids. The chain's CDR3 is CASSRAYEQYF. The CDR3 DNA follows: TGTGCCAGCAGTCGTGCCTACGAGCAGTACTTC.

This clone was counted between two and nine times. V usage is TRBV7-3 and J usage is TRBJ2-3, with TRBD1 as a possible D gene (6 bases). Germline CDR1 SGHTA, CDR2 FQGTGA. V lost 1 base and J 1 base, leaving 9 bases between the germline ends. The CDR3 spans 15 residues. The CDR3: CASSLMAGGTDTQYF. The CDR3 nucleotides read TGTGCCAGCAGCTTAATGGCAGGGGGCACAGATACGCAGTATTTT.

The genes are TRBV3-1 (or the pseudogene TRBV3-2) and TRBJ1-1; 7 nucleotides align to TRBD1. Unmatched junction bases numbered 7, after V lost 5 bases and J lost 1 base. CDR1 is LGHDT and CDR2 is YNNKEL in the germline V gene (reference sequence). The CDR3 loop spans 15 amino acids. The CDR3 region has the DNA TGTGCCAGCAGCGCTCGACAGGGAGGGAACACTGAAGCTTTCTTT. Translating it yields CASSARQGGNTEAFF.